The source of this T cell receptor beta chain is a study of low-dose radiotherapy and immunotherapy resistance in tumors. Whole-study context: Each patient was administered nivolumab intravenously at 240 mg, which was a flat dose, every two weeks, along with intravenous ipilimumab at 1 mg/kg every six weeks.

As for time point: after trial treatment. The treatment: LDRT plus nivolumab, ipilimumab, low-dose cyclophosphamide and aspirin (RACIN trial). The donors' treatment consisted of nivolumab, ipilimumab, aspirin, low-dose cyclophosphamide and low-dose radiotherapy. This clonotype has a count of ten or more. The CDR3 loop spans 10 amino acids. Germline CDR1 MNHEY, CDR2 SVGEGT. V dropped 8 bases and J dropped 1 base, with 2 bases sitting between them. TRAV and TRBV primers primed cDNA for both TCRalpha and TCRbeta. Over around 19 PCR cycles, TCRs were amplified from a constant-region primer and V-primer adapter. One entry per CDR3 protein results from TCRdb running MiXCR on the reads. The profile covers tens of thousands of distinct CDR3 sequences, with roughly 20% appearing a single time and about 13% taken by the ten largest.

The chain links TRBV6-2 or TRBV6-3 to TRBJ1-2, with unresolved D. The sequencing here drew on PBMCs, taken after low-dose radiotherapy plus immunotherapy. This clonotype was sampled from a female donor with ovarian cancer. The CDR3 spells CASGNYGYTF. CDR3 in DNA: TGTGCCAGCGGTAACTATGGCTACACCTTC.